These 30 T cell receptor beta chains were all obtained from the same sample, sequenced in a study of T cells in women clearing cervical HPV infection. Repertoires were generated with immunoSEQ multiplex PCR, while TCRdb's copy carries only in-frame clones and drops some. This table holds about 33,000 clones. The sample was blood buffy coat. The receptors stem from a woman aged 18-69 years with a cervical HPV16 infection that either progressed to CIN3+ or cleared (not recorded which).

The covered CDR3 bases are TGTGCCAGCAGTGAGAAAACAGGGGAGGTCGGTGGC. Protein sequence: CASSEKTGEVGG. The full-length CDR3 reads as CASSEKTGEVGGYTF. This rearrangement joins TRBV6-1 to TRBJ1-2, with 7 bases identical to TRBD1. The CDR3 end lies 3 residues beyond the end of the read and is filled in from the germline J gene. The CDR3 totals 15 residues. The V gene's germline CDR1 is MNHNS and CDR2 SASEGT. The trim removed 3 bases at V and 7 bases at J, leaving 11 bases unmatched.

With regard to this clone: With the read ending 3 residues before the CDR3 end, the germline J gene is used to fill in that end. The V gene is TRBV5-1, the J gene TRBJ2-5; maybe TRBD2 (6 bases). Per the germline V gene, CDR1 is SGHRS and CDR2 is YFSETQ. Trimming took off 0 bases at V and 2 bases at J, with 17 bases between the two ends. The CDR3 covers 17 residues. The part of the CDR3 DNA that was read is TGCGCCAGCAGCTTGGGCCTCAGGGCGGACTATCAAGAGACC. It yields the protein CASSLGLRADYQET. The whole CDR3 sequence reads CASSLGLRADYQETQYF.

With respect to this clone: The missing CDR3 end, 3 residues past where the read stops, is filled in from the germline J gene. J is TRBJ2-3 and V is TRBV7-9; D is perhaps TRBD1 (5 bases). The length of the CDR3 is 14 residues. V was trimmed by 1 base and J by 3 bases, leaving 8 bases between them. CDR1 is SEHNR, CDR2 FQNEAQ, per germline (reference sequence). The CDR3 here is CASSLGAGTDTQYF. The CDR3 DNA, read in part, is TGTGCCAGCAGCTTAGGGGCAGGGACAGATACG.

Notes on this clone: The read terminates 3 residues before the CDR3 end, so the remaining end is supplied by the germline J gene. The chain employs TRBV2 and TRBJ1-2; perhaps TRBD1 as D (5 bases). Looked up from germline, CDR1 is SNHLY and CDR2 is FYNNEI. This CDR3 has 13 residues. CDR3 protein: CASSDQGNGGYTF. The part of the CDR3 DNA that was read is TGTGCCAGCAGTGACCAGGGAAATGGAGGC.

As for this clone: The read ends 3 residues shy of where the CDR3 ends; the end is completed using the germline J gene. The V call is TRBV19, the J call TRBJ1-1; tentative D call: TRBD1 (5 bases). The CDR3 is 13 amino acids. CDR1 LNHDA and CDR2 SQIVND come from the germline V gene (reference sequence). CDR3 DNA (partial): TGTGCCAGTAGTATCGCGCAGGGCCAGACA. This gives the protein CASSIAQGQT. The whole CDR3 is CASSIAQGQTAFF.

On this clone itself: The CDR3 is cut off 3 residues early in the read; its end comes from the germline J gene. The V call is TRBV28, the J call TRBJ1-3; 11 positions match TRBD1. The CDR3 contains 16 residues. CDR1 is MDHEN, CDR2 SYDVKM, per germline. The V gene end was trimmed by 2 bases and the J gene end by 0 bases; junction bases not matched to a gene: 0. Incomplete CDR3 DNA: TGTGCCAGCAGTTTAGGGACAGGGGGCTCTGGAAACACC. Its protein is CASSLGTGGSGNT. The whole CDR3 sequence reads CASSLGTGGSGNTIYF.

Remarks on this clone: The read terminates 3 residues before the CDR3 end, so the remaining end is supplied by the germline J gene. The chain uses TRBV5-1 and TRBJ1-1, with a weak D call TRBD1 (6 bases). V was shortened by 2 bases and J by 7 bases, with 12 bases between the two germline ends. The V gene's germline CDR1 is SGHRS and CDR2 YFSETQ. This CDR3 has 13 amino acids. Here the CDR3 reads CASSFSGEGEAFF. The CDR3 bases that were read are TGCGCCAGCAGCTTCTCAGGGGAAGGTGAA.

In regard to this clone: The read terminates 3 residues ahead of where the CDR3 ends, so the germline J gene completes it. This sequence joins TRBV7-3 and TRBJ1-1; TRBD1 might be the D (6 bases). The V end was cut by 2 bases, the J end by 2 bases, with 18 bases between. Germline values: CDR1 SGHTA, CDR2 FQGTGA. The CDR3 is 17 amino acids. CDR3 in amino acids: CASSLRSTRTVNTEAFF. Incomplete CDR3 DNA: TGTGCCAGCAGCTTACGGAGTACTCGGACAGTAAACACTGAA. The whole variable domain, remainder taken from reference TRBV7-3 and TRBJ1-1, is GAGVSQTPSNKVTEKGKYVELRCDPISGHTALYWYRQSLGQGPEFLIYFQGTGAADDSGLPNDRFFAVRPEGSVSTLKIQRTERGDSAVYLCASSLRSTRTVNTEAFFGQGTRLTVV.

As for this clone: The read halts 3 residues ahead of the CDR3 end, with the missing end drawn from the germline J gene. The chain is built from TRBV18 and TRBJ2-3; a possible D gene is TRBD2 (6 bases). The V end lost 0 bases, the J end lost 1 base, and 11 bases lay between the germline ends. Per the germline V gene, CDR1 is KGHSH and CDR2 is LQKENI. The CDR3 is 16 residues long. The DNA read from the CDR3 is TGTGCCAGCTCACCACCCTCGGTAGCGGGCACAGATACG. It specifies CASSPPSVAGTDT. The CDR3 in its entirety is CASSPPSVAGTDTQYF. Supplemented by reference TRBV18 and TRBJ2-3, the full variable domain reads NAGVMQNPRHLVRRRGQEARLRCSPMKGHSHVYWYRQLPEEGLKFMVYLQKENIIDESGMPKERFSAEFPKEGPSILRIQQVVRGDSAAYFCASSPPSVAGTDTQYFGPGTRLTVL.

With regard to this clone: The read terminates 3 residues ahead of where the CDR3 ends, so the germline J gene completes it. V usage is TRBV7-9 and J usage is TRBJ1-2, with TRBD1 as a possible D gene (5 bases). Germline values: CDR1 SEHNR, CDR2 FQNEAQ (reference sequence). This CDR3 region has 13 residues. The CDR3 is CASSPSGGNTYTF. The sequenced part of the CDR3 DNA is TGTGCCAGCAGCCCGTCGGGGGGAAATACC.

Note on this clone: The CDR3 end lies 3 residues beyond the end of the read and is filled in from the germline J gene. This chain connects TRBV18 to TRBJ2-1; D may be TRBD2 (6 bases). V was clipped by 1 base and J by 0 bases, with 7 bases between them. The germline CDR1 and CDR2 sequences are KGHSH and LQKENI. This CDR3 has 15 amino acids. CDR3 DNA, as far as it was read: TGTGCCAGCTCACCACTAGCGGACTCCTACAATGAG. Translation: CASSPLADSYNE. The complete CDR3 sequence is CASSPLADSYNEQFF.

Notes on this clone: The read terminates 3 residues before the CDR3 end, so the remaining end is supplied by the germline J gene. This chain uses TRBV7-9 with TRBJ1-1; D possibly corresponds to TRBD1 (5 bases). CDR1 and CDR2 from the germline V gene are SEHNR and FQNEAQ (reference sequence). The CDR3 extends over 13 amino acids. The covered CDR3 bases are TGTGCCAGCAGCCTCCGAGGGGAGGAGGAA. Translated: CASSLRGEEE. The full CDR3 protein is CASSLRGEEEAFF.

Concerning this clone: From the germline J gene comes the end of the CDR3, since the read stops 3 residues before it. The rearrangement joins TRBV20-1 to TRBJ2-3; 12 nucleotides line up with TRBD2. CDR1 and CDR2 from the germline V gene are DFQATT and SNEGSKA (reference sequence). V dropped 3 bases and J dropped 3; count of bases not matched to a gene: 7. CDR3 length equals 16 residues. This CDR3 reads CSASPMTSGSTDTQYF. CDR3 DNA, as far as it was read: TGCAGTGCTAGCCCGATGACTAGCGGGAGTACAGATACG.

Comment on this clone: The CDR3 end lies 3 residues beyond the end of the read and is filled in from the germline J gene. The rearrangement uses TRBV7-6 and TRBJ2-5, with 9 bases aligning to TRBD1. Germline values: CDR1 SGHVS, CDR2 FNYEAQ. There are 13 residues in the CDR3. J lost 4 bases, V lost 4 bases, and 1 base had no gene match. This CDR3 reads CASSWTGAETQYF. The CDR3 bases that were read are TGTGCCAGCAGCTGGACAGGGGCAGAGACC.

Regarding this clone: With the read ending 3 residues before the CDR3 end, the germline J gene is used to fill in that end. J is TRBJ2-5 and V is TRBV7-3; maybe TRBD1 (5 bases). Between the trimmed V and J ends, which lost 0 bases and 4 bases, there was a span of 15 bases. CDR3 length: 16 amino acids. Looked up from germline, CDR1 is SGHTA and CDR2 is FQGTGA. The CDR3 is CASSLTGARVSETQYF. The CDR3 bases that were read are TGTGCCAGCAGCTTAACTGGGGCCAGGGTTTCAGAGACC.

In the case of this clone: Read sequence stops 3 residues before the CDR3 end, and the germline J gene provides the missing end. The rearrangement uses TRBV5-4 and TRBJ1-4; 12 bases fit TRBD1. CDR1 and CDR2 (germline): SGHNT, YYREEE (reference sequence). The CDR3 sequence is 15 residues long. V lost 4 bases and J lost 8; bases outside the gene matches: 6. The sequenced CDR3 bases are TGTGCCAGCAGCACCGGGACAGGGGGCGGCGAAAAA. It codes for CASSTGTGGGEK. The full-length CDR3 reads as CASSTGTGGGEKLFF.

The DNA read from the CDR3 is TGCAGTGCTAGAGGCGACAGGGGGCAAGAGACC. This encodes CSARGDRGQET. The entire CDR3 sequence reads CSARGDRGQETQYF. The V and J genes are TRBV20-1 and TRBJ2-5; 9 bases are shared with TRBD1. The CDR3 is cut off 3 residues early in the read; its end comes from the germline J gene. Trimming at V came to 1 base and at J to 2 bases, leaving 2 bases not matched to a gene. This CDR3 region has 14 residues. Per germline, CDR1 DFQATT and CDR2 SNEGSKA (reference sequence).

To note about this clone: Read data end 3 residues before the CDR3 end; the end is taken from the germline J gene. V is TRBV29-1 and J is TRBJ1-1; the D gene is possibly TRBD1 (6 bases). Germline V lookup: CDR1 SQVTM, CDR2 ANQGSEA. CDR3 length equals 12 residues. The sequenced part of the CDR3 DNA is TGCAGCGTTGAAAGGGGGGGTCGCGAA. It is translated as CSVERGGRE. The CDR3, in full, reads CSVERGGREAFF.

Comment on this clone: The read is 3 residues too short to cover the CDR3 end, so that end is filled in from the germline J gene. The V and J genes are TRBV4-1 and TRBJ1-2, with D possibly TRBD1 on 6 matching bases. Trimming cost V 0 bases and J 4 bases, with 21 bases left between them. The length of the CDR3 is 18 residues. The germline V gene has CDR1 MGHRA and CDR2 YSYEKL. The CDR3 DNA, read in part, is TGCGCCAGCAGCCAAGAAGGCCGACAGGTAGGAAGAATCTATGGC. As protein: CASSQEGRQVGRIYG. The whole CDR3 sequence reads CASSQEGRQVGRIYGYTF.

The DNA read from the CDR3 is TGTGCCAGCAGCCCCAGATCGAGCTCCTACAATGAG. Amino acids: CASSPRSSSYNE. The full CDR3 sequence reads CASSPRSSSYNEQFF. The chain recombines TRBV11-2 with TRBJ2-1; no firm D call. The sequence runs out 3 residues before the end of the CDR3; the remainder is reconstructed from the germline J gene. This CDR3 is 15 amino acids long. From germline, CDR1 is SGHAT and CDR2 FQNNGV. Trimming removed 5 bases at V and 0 bases at J, with 11 bases between.

With respect to this clone: Read coverage stops 3 residues before the CDR3 terminus; the germline J gene supplies the remainder. V gene TRBV30 combines with J gene TRBJ2-2; D is possibly TRBD1 (6 bases). This CDR3 spans 14 amino acids. V lost 2 bases and J 4 bases, leaving 11 bases between the germline ends. Looked up from germline, CDR1 is GTSNPN and CDR2 is SVGIG (reference sequence). CDR3: CAWSNGGGTGELFF. The sequenced part of the CDR3 DNA is TGTGCCTGGAGTAATGGGGGCGGCACCGGGGAG.

Details on this clone: The read ends 3 residues shy of where the CDR3 ends; the end is completed using the germline J gene. The rearrangement uses TRBV19 and TRBJ1-5; 9 positions agree with TRBD1. CDR3 length: 19 amino acids. The germline CDR1 and CDR2 sequences are LNHDA and SQIVND (reference sequence). V shed 4 bases, J shed 3 bases, and the junction held 16 bases outside the gene matches. The covered CDR3 bases are TGTGCCAGTAGTACTTCCTCCGGGACAGGGTATAGGGTCAATCAGCCC. This encodes CASSTSSGTGYRVNQP. The whole CDR3 protein is CASSTSSGTGYRVNQPQHF.

Here the CDR3 reads CAITGTGPFNEQFF. The sequenced CDR3 bases are TGTGCCATCACCGGGACAGGCCCCTTCAATGAG. The rearrangement links TRBV10-3 to TRBJ2-1, with 8 bases matching TRBD1. The read gets to within 3 residues of the CDR3 end, and the germline J gene fills in the rest. There are 14 residues in the CDR3. The V and J ends lost 7 bases and 6 bases, in that order; junction bases with no gene match: 8. Germline-derived CDR1 and CDR2 are ENHRY and SYGVKD.

The DNA read from the CDR3 is TGTGCCAGCAGTGAGGGACAGGGGGCCTTGGGCTATGGC. Translation: CASSEGQGALGYG. The CDR3 in its entirety is CASSEGQGALGYGYTF. V gene TRBV2 combines with J gene TRBJ1-2, with 12 bases lining up with TRBD1. The sequence runs out 3 residues before the end of the CDR3; the remainder is reconstructed from the germline J gene. CDR1 and CDR2 (germline): SNHLY, FYNNEI. Losses at the gene ends were 3 bases for V and 4 bases for J; bases not matched to a gene: 6. The CDR3 spans 16 residues.

A word on this clone: The read ends 3 residues before the CDR3 terminus; that terminus is restored from the germline J gene. The chain recombines TRBV7-9 with TRBJ1-1; perhaps TRBD1 as D (6 bases). Germline-derived CDR1 and CDR2 are SEHNR and FQNEAQ (reference sequence). The CDR3 contains 11 residues. The CDR3 sequence: CASSPDRKAFF. The part of the CDR3 DNA that was read is TGTGCCAGCAGTCCCGACAGGAAA.

Notes on this clone: With the read ending 3 residues before the CDR3 end, the germline J gene is used to fill in that end. This chain joins TRBV19 and TRBJ1-2; D not resolved. This CDR3 spans 14 amino acids. Per the germline V gene, CDR1 is LNHDA and CDR2 is SQIVND (reference sequence). With 1 base removed from V and 2 bases from J, the gap between germline ends came to 8 bases. CDR3 DNA (partial): TGTGCCAGTAGTATAGCTGGCTCCAACTATGGC. It is translated as CASSIAGSNYG. The whole CDR3 sequence reads CASSIAGSNYGYTF.

Incomplete CDR3 DNA: TGTGCCAGCTCACCCCCCGGGACAGGACATGATCAGCCC. The encoded protein is CASSPPGTGHDQP. Given in full, the CDR3 is CASSPPGTGHDQPQHF. The rearrangement links TRBV18 to TRBJ1-5; 8 nucleotides agree with TRBD1. The read falls 3 residues short of the CDR3 end, and the missing part is taken from the germline J gene. The CDR3 loop spans 16 amino acids. The germline V gene encodes CDR1 KGHSH and CDR2 LQKENI. V lost 3 bases and J lost 5; bases outside the gene matches: 9.

About this clone: The CDR3 extends 3 residues past the end of the read, so its final part is completed from the germline J gene. V is TRBV25-1 and J is TRBJ2-7; 11 bases are a match to TRBD2. J gave up 2 bases and V 6 bases, and 12 bases lay outside the gene matches. The CDR3 extends over 17 amino acids. In germline, CDR1 is MGHDK, CDR2 SYGVNS. Partial CDR3 DNA: TGTGCCAGCAGCCTACCTTTGACTAGCGGGGACACCTACGAG. Encoded protein: CASSLPLTSGDTYE. The entire CDR3 sequence reads CASSLPLTSGDTYEQYF.

According to its frequency, this clone is medium-sized (0.01 to 0.1%). The sequenced fragment ends 3 residues before the CDR3 boundary, so the rest is inferred from the germline J gene. The chain recombines TRBV20-1 with TRBJ2-5; the match to TRBD1 covers 7 bases. The CDR3 is 14 amino acids. Germline V lookup: CDR1 DFQATT, CDR2 SNEGSKA (reference sequence). The ends lost 1 base at V and 1 base at J; junction bases unmatched: 3. CDR3 DNA (partial): TGCAGTGCTAGAGGGGACAGTAGCCAAGAGACC. Translating it yields CSARGDSSQET. The whole CDR3 protein is CSARGDSSQETQYF.

CDR3 bases read: TGTGCCTGGAGTTCGGGACAGGGGGCGAGGGACTATGGC. Protein sequence: CAWSSGQGARDYG. The whole CDR3 protein reads CAWSSGQGARDYGYTF. This chain uses TRBV30 with TRBJ1-2; 12 bases line up with TRBD1. Read coverage stops 3 residues before the CDR3 terminus; the germline J gene supplies the remainder. V gave up 2 bases and J gave up 3 bases; unmatched junction bases: 7. The length of the CDR3 is 16 residues. Looked up from germline, CDR1 is GTSNPN and CDR2 is SVGIG (reference sequence).